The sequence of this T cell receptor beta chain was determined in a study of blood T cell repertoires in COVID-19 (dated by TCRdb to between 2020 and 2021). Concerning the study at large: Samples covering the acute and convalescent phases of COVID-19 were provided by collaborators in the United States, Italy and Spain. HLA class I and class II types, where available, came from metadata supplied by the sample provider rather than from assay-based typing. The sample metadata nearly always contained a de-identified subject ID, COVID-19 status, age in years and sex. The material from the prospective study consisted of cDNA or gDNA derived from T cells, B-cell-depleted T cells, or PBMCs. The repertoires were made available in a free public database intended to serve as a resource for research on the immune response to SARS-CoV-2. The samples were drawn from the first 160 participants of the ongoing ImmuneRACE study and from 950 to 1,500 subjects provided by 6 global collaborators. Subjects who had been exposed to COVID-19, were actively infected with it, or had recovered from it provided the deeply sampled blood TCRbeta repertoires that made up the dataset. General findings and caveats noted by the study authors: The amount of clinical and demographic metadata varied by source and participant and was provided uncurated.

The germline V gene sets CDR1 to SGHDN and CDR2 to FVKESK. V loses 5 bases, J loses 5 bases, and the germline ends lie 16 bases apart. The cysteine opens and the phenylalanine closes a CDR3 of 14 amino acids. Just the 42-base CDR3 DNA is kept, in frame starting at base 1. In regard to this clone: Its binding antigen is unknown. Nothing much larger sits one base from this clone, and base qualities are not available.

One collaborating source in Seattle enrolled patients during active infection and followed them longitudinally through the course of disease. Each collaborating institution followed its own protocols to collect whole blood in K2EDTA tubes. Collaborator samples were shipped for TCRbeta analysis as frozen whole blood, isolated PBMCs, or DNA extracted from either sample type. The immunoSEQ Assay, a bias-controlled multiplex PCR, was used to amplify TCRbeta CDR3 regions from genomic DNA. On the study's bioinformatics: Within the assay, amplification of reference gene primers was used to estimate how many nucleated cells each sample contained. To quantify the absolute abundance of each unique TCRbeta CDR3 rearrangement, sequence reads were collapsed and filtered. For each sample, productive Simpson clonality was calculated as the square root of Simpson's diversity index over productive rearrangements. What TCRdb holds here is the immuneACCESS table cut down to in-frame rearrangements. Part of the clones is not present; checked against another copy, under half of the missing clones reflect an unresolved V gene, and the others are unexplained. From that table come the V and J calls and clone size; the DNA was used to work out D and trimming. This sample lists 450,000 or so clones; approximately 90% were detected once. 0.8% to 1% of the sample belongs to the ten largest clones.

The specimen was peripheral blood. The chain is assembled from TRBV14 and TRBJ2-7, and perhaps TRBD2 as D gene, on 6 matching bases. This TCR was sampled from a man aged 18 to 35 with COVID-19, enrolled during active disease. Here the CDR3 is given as CASSDSVGRHEQYF. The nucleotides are TGTGCCAGCAGCGACTCTGTAGGGAGGCACGAGCAGTACTTC. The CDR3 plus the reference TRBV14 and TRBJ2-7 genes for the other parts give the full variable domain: EAGVTQFPSHSVIEKGQTVTLRCDPISGHDNLYWYRRVMGKEIKFLLHFVKESKQDESGMPNNRFLAERTGGTYSTLKVQPAELEDSGVYFCASSDSVGRHEQYFGPGTRLTVT.